Presented here are 21 T cell receptor beta chains from one specimen sequenced in a study of OX40 agonist ivuxolimab in advanced cancers. This table comes from immunoSEQ multiplex PCR, and its TCRdb copy is limited to in-frame clones, with some not included. Here the sample spans approximately 56,000 clones, over 70% being singletons. The material was CD4+ or CD8+ T cells sorted from blood, obtained in a trial of the OX40 agonist ivuxolimab. The receptors were gathered from an adult with an advanced solid tumor such as melanoma, head and neck, liver or kidney cancer.

This chain joins TRBV12-5 and TRBJ1-5, with D tentatively TRBD1 (6 bases). V gave up 5 bases and J gave up 1 base, with 9 bases separating them. This CDR3 is 14 amino acids long. Looked up from germline, CDR1 is LGHNT and CDR2 is FRNRAP. This chain's CDR3 is CASGTGLSNQPQHF. CDR3 DNA sequence: TGTGCTAGTGGTACAGGGCTAAGCAATCAGCCCCAGCATTTT.

V and J are TRBV7-2 and TRBJ1-4; TRBD1 agrees at 7 bases. This CDR3 spans 13 amino acids. Germline V gene data show CDR1 as SGHTA and CDR2 as FQGNSA. V was pared by 5 bases and J by 8 bases, with 5 bases of the junction left unmatched. CDR3 in amino acids: CASSPGTEEKLFF. The CDR3 DNA sequence: TGTGCCAGCAGCCCGGGGACAGAAGAAAAACTGTTTTTT.

J is TRBJ2-7 and V is TRBV4-2; no clear D. The CDR3 consists of 15 residues. The germline V gene has CDR1 LGHNA and CDR2 YNFKEQ. Trimming left V 0 bases short and J 0 bases short, with 9 bases between. CDR3 in amino acids: CASSQDPVVSYEQYF. CDR3 DNA sequence: TGTGCCAGCAGCCAAGATCCGGTCGTCTCCTACGAGCAGTACTTC.

This sequence joins TRBV29-1 and TRBJ1-5; D unclear. V was shortened by 5 bases and J by 2 bases, with 7 bases between the two germline ends. Germline CDR1 and CDR2: SQVTM and ANQGSEA. The CDR3 runs 12 residues. CDR3 region: CSVPYRNQPQHF. CDR3 nucleotides: TGCAGCGTTCCATATCGCAATCAGCCCCAGCATTTT.

The CDR3 protein is CASSSRGLQGEKLFF. The CDR3 DNA sequence: TGTGCCAGCAGTTCCAGGGGGCTACAAGGGGAAAAACTGTTTTTT. The V gene is TRBV28, the J gene TRBJ1-4; 8 bases are a match to TRBD1. CDR1 is MDHEN and CDR2 is SYDVKM in the germline V gene. V lost 4 bases and J lost 8; bases outside the gene matches: 9. The CDR3 totals 15 residues.

This clone appeared a single time. V is TRBV18 and J is TRBJ2-5; unclear D gene. CDR3 size: 15 residues. Germline V gene lookup returns CDR1 KGHSH and CDR2 LQKENI. Deletions cut 4 bases from V and 0 bases from J, with 12 bases between. CDR3 region: CASSLFVGNQETQYF. CDR3 coding DNA: TGTGCCAGCTCACTGTTCGTAGGGAACCAAGAGACCCAGTACTTC.

The chain carries TRBV6-1 and TRBJ1-2, with D maybe TRBD1 (5 bases). This CDR3 is 13 amino acids long. Trimming shortened V by 8 bases and J by 4 bases, and 14 bases separated the two germline ends. Germline-derived CDR1 and CDR2 are MNHNS and SASEGT. The CDR3 DNA is TGTGCCAGCCGAGCTGACAGCGGCTATGGCTACACCTTC. Its translation is CASRADSGYGYTF.

The chain employs TRBV15 and TRBJ1-1; 9 positions agree with TRBD1. From germline, CDR1 is LNHNV and CDR2 YYDKDF (reference sequence). This CDR3 comprises 16 residues. Unmatched junction bases numbered 7, after V lost 3 bases and J lost 2 bases. Here the CDR3 DNA reads TGTGCCACCAGCAGGGGGACAGGGAGGGGAAACACTGAAGCTTTCTTT. Translated, it gives CATSRGTGRGNTEAFF.

This chain uses TRBV5-1 with TRBJ2-5; TRBD1 matches 7 bases. The germline CDR1 and CDR2 sequences are SGHRS and YFSETQ. This CDR3 contains 14 residues. Losses at the gene ends were 4 bases for V and 4 bases for J; bases not matched to a gene: 7. The CDR3 DNA reads TGCGCCAGCAGCCGGGGACAGCCGGGAGAGACCCAGTACTTC. As protein: CASSRGQPGETQYF.

The V gene is TRBV30, the J gene TRBJ1-3, with D unclear. Per germline, CDR1 GTSNPN and CDR2 SVGIG (reference sequence). The CDR3 sequence is 14 residues long. V lost 0 bases and J lost 7, with 13 bases in between. The chain's CDR3 is CAWSVTGSKNTIYF. CDR3 bases: TGTGCCTGGAGTGTAACGGGGTCGAAGAACACCATATATTTT.

V is TRBV6-5 and J is TRBJ2-7; 9 bases map to TRBD2. This CDR3 contains 14 residues. Unmatched junction bases numbered 5, after V lost 5 bases and J lost 3 bases. Germline V gene data show CDR1 as MNHEY and CDR2 as SVGAGI. The CDR3 sequence is CASSIGLAIYEQYF. The CDR3 coding sequence is TGTGCCAGCAGTATTGGACTAGCGATCTACGAGCAGTACTTC.

The rearrangement joins TRBV28 to TRBJ1-5, with a possible D match to TRBD1 (6 bases). The V and J ends lost 3 bases and 4 bases respectively, with 13 bases between them. Germline V CDR1 and CDR2: MDHEN, SYDVKM. CDR3 size: 15 residues. The CDR3 DNA reads TGTGCCAGCAGTTTCCTGACAGGCCAAAATCAGCCCCAGCATTTT. It yields the protein CASSFLTGQNQPQHF.

This chain links TRBV19 with TRBJ1-5; D is unclear. The length of the CDR3 is 15 residues. V shed 7 bases and J shed 2 bases, with 15 bases lying between them. Germline V gene sequence: CDR1 LNHDA, CDR2 SQIVND (reference sequence). The CDR3 nucleotides are TGTGCCAGTACCGATCAGTCTCGGGGCAATCAGCCCCAGCATTTT. It is translated as CASTDQSRGNQPQHF.

The chain combines TRBV30 with TRBJ1-5; D is perhaps TRBD1 (6 bases). This CDR3 comprises 13 residues. From germline, CDR1 is GTSNPN and CDR2 SVGIG (reference sequence). V was pared by 1 base and J by 7 bases, with 11 bases between. CDR3 bases: TGTGCCTGGAGTGCGGACAGATTGCAGCCCCAGCATTTT. It is translated as CAWSADRLQPQHF.

V and J are TRBV5-1 and TRBJ1-1; 7 nucleotides line up with TRBD1. Germline trimming cut 0 bases from V and 3 bases from J; bases unmatched to any gene: 8. This CDR3 spans 16 amino acids. Germline lookup yields CDR1 SGHRS and CDR2 YFSETQ. The CDR3 sequence is CASSLALTGVDTEAFF. Here the CDR3 DNA reads TGCGCCAGCAGCTTGGCCCTTACAGGGGTGGACACTGAAGCTTTCTTT.

This chain joins TRBV5-4 and TRBJ2-7; 7 bases map to TRBD1. Germline V gene data show CDR1 as SGHNT and CDR2 as YYREEE (reference sequence). With V trimmed by 0 bases and J by 5 bases, 8 bases remained unmatched. The CDR3 runs 15 residues. CDR3 coding DNA: TGTGCCAGCAGCTTGGTGGGGGACAGAAAGGACGAGCAGTACGTC. Translation gives CASSLVGDRKDEQYV.

The chain employs TRBV9 and TRBJ2-1; 10 nucleotides line up with TRBD2. Germline V gives CDR1 SGDLS, CDR2 YYNGEE. V lost 0 bases and J lost 5; bases outside the gene matches: 14. The CDR3 runs 19 residues. This CDR3 reads CASSVAGASGSPLDNEQFF. CDR3 bases: TGTGCCAGCAGCGTAGCAGGGGCTAGCGGGAGCCCCCTCGACAATGAGCAGTTCTTC.

This chain connects TRBV5-1 to TRBJ1-2, with 9 bases fitting TRBD1. Germline CDR1 SGHRS, CDR2 YFSETQ. The CDR3 is 14 amino acids. The V segment lost 2 bases and the J segment 3 bases; nucleotides outside the gene matches: 2. The CDR3 loop is CASSFRTGDYGYTF. The CDR3 DNA follows: TGCGCCAGCAGCTTCCGGACAGGGGACTATGGCTACACCTTC. The entire variable domain, with the rest obtained from reference TRBV5-1 and TRBJ1-2, is as follows: KAGVTQTPRYLIKTRGQQVTLSCSPISGHRSVSWYQQTPGQGLQFLFEYFSETQRNKGNFPGRFSGRQFSNSRSEMNVSTLELGDSALYLCASSFRTGDYGYTFGSGTRLTVV.

J is TRBJ2-7 and V is TRBV28, with 10 positions matching TRBD1. J gave up 0 bases and V 10 bases, and 6 bases lay outside the gene matches. The CDR3 consists of 14 residues. Germline CDR1 MDHEN, CDR2 SYDVKM. The CDR3 sequence: CAIRTGGSSYEQYF. The CDR3 region has the DNA TGTGCCATCCGGACAGGGGGTTCCTCCTACGAGCAGTACTTC.

This clone was counted a single time. J is TRBJ1-3 and V is TRBV18; D is perhaps TRBD1 (6 bases). The CDR3 is made up of 16 amino acids. Per the germline V gene, CDR1 is KGHSH and CDR2 is LQKENI. V dropped 2 bases and J dropped 8 bases, with 19 bases sitting between them. For the CDR3, the DNA is TGTGCCAGCTCACCAGAGATAACAGGGAGGATCGACACCATATATTTT. Encoded protein: CASSPEITGRIDTIYF.

The J gene is TRBJ1-1, the V gene TRBV5-1; no firm D call. The CDR3 covers 14 residues. Germline CDR1 SGHRS, CDR2 YFSETQ. V gave up 3 bases and J gave up 0 bases, with 9 bases separating them. CDR3 sequence reads: CASSYNNMNTEAFF. The CDR3 region has the DNA TGCGCCAGCAGCTACAATAACATGAACACTGAAGCTTTCTTT.